Presented here are 11 T cell receptor beta chains from one specimen sequenced in a study of beta chain features in type 1 diabetes. These receptors are not linked to any known antigen. cDNA synthesis used the whole RNA isolate, giving expressed TCRB sequences. The assay was immunoSEQ multiplex PCR, and TCRdb's table has in-frame clones only and misses some. The sample yields a few hundred thousand clones, approximately 13% seen once. Study conclusions and caveats: When Type 1 diabetes patients were examined, their TCRB CDR3s proved moderately but significantly shorter in all four CD4+ subsets.

Sequenced sample: naive CD4+ T cells from blood. The receptors were gathered from a woman under 30 with type 1 diabetes.

This clone was detected a few times. J is TRBJ1-4 and V is TRBV7-9; D not resolved. Germline V lookup: CDR1 SEHNR, CDR2 FQNEAQ (reference sequence). This CDR3 comprises 11 residues. V lost 5 bases to trimming and J lost 5 bases, with 3 bases between them. The CDR3 region is CASSLNEKLFF. Written as DNA, the CDR3 is TGTGCCAGCAGCCTCAATGAAAAACTGTTTTTT.

This clone was counted a few times. The chain couples TRBV15 to TRBJ2-4; possibly TRBD1 for D (6 bases). The germline V gene encodes CDR1 LNHNV and CDR2 YYDKDF (reference sequence). There are 17 residues in the CDR3. Trimming stripped 5 bases from V and 1 base from J, with 18 bases between. The CDR3 loop is CATSPAGDVWAKNIQYF. The DNA for the CDR3 is TGTGCCACCAGCCCTGCAGGGGACGTGTGGGCCAAAAACATTCAGTACTTC.

This clone was recorded once. The chain uses TRBV19 and TRBJ1-5; D gene unclear. Germline V gene sequence: CDR1 LNHDA, CDR2 SQIVND (reference sequence). V gave up 2 bases and J gave up 7 bases, with 6 bases separating them. This CDR3 has 12 residues. The CDR3 nucleotides read TGTGCCAGTAGTATACTATGGCAGCCCCAGCATTTT. This sequence encodes CASSILWQPQHF. The full variable domain, rest sourced from reference TRBV19 and TRBJ1-5, is DGGITQSPKYLFRKEGQNVTLSCEQNLNHDAMYWYRQDPGQGLRLIYYSQIVNDFQKGDIAEGYSVSREKKESFPLTVTSAQKNPTAFYLCASSILWQPQHFGDGTRLSIL.

The table lists this clone with a few counts. The genes are TRBV11-2 and TRBJ2-2; 9 positions match TRBD2. V trimming: 3 bases; J trimming: 2 bases; junction bases outside the gene matches: 4. The CDR3 loop spans 16 amino acids. Germline loops: CDR1 SGHAT, CDR2 FQNNGV. The CDR3 spells CASSFRLAANTGELFF. CDR3 DNA: TGTGCCAGCAGCTTCCGACTAGCGGCCAACACCGGGGAGCTGTTTTTT.

The chain is built from TRBV5-1 and TRBJ1-2, with D possibly being TRBD1 (5 bases). The V gene's germline CDR1 is SGHRS and CDR2 YFSETQ. The CDR3 runs 13 residues. The V end was cut by 4 bases, the J end by 4 bases, with 11 bases between. For the CDR3, the DNA is TGCGCCAGCAGCAACAGGATCGGCTATGGCTACACCTTC. Protein sequence: CASSNRIGYGYTF.

As regards this clone: The same CDR3 can be traced to other DNA sequences in this sample. The chain uses TRBV6-5 and TRBJ2-7; tentatively, D is TRBD1 (6 bases). The CDR3 length is 13 residues. Germline V gives CDR1 MNHEY, CDR2 SVGAGI. V was shortened by 6 bases and J by 5 bases, with 14 bases between the two germline ends. Written as DNA, the CDR3 is TGTGCCAGCAGAGAAACAGGGTCCCACGAGCAGTACGTC. It translates to CASRETGSHEQYV.

This clone was observed a handful of times. The CDR3: CATRPRLAGPWTQYF. DNA of the CDR3: TGTGCCACACGGCCAAGGCTAGCGGGGCCGTGGACGCAGTATTTT. The chain is built from TRBV15 and TRBJ2-3; 9 bases align to TRBD2. The germline V gene encodes CDR1 LNHNV and CDR2 YYDKDF (reference sequence). The junction had 16 bases not matched to a gene; V was cut back by 9 bases and J by 9 bases. The CDR3 consists of 15 residues.

The chain joins TRBV7-2 to TRBJ2-7, with 7 bases lining up with TRBD1. Germline loops: CDR1 SGHTA, CDR2 FQGNSA. J lost 0 bases, V lost 5 bases, and 7 bases had no gene match. The CDR3 is 15 amino acids. The CDR3 loop is CASSPSTGFSYEQYF. The CDR3 DNA reads as TGTGCCAGCAGCCCCTCGACAGGGTTCTCCTACGAGCAGTACTTC.

The CDR3 nucleotides read TGTGCCAGCAGCTTCGCGCAGAACACTGAAGCTTTCTTT. Residues: CASSFAQNTEAFF. J is TRBJ1-1 and V is TRBV11-2; D not resolved. This CDR3 is built from 13 residues. Trimming pared 3 bases from V and 1 base from J, leaving 6 bases between. Germline values: CDR1 SGHAT, CDR2 FQNNGV.

The V call is TRBV7-6, the J call TRBJ2-5, with D tentatively TRBD1 (7 bases). This CDR3 spans 15 amino acids. V was shortened by 5 bases and J by 1 base, with 14 bases between the two germline ends. The V gene's germline CDR1 is SGHVS and CDR2 FNYEAQ. The CDR3 loop reads CASSPGDRPQETQYF. The CDR3 nucleotides read TGTGCCAGCAGCCCGGGGGACAGACCCCAAGAGACCCAGTACTTC.

This clone was seen ten or more times. Other DNA variants within this sample encode the same CDR3. This rearrangement joins TRBV18 to TRBJ2-7; 7 nucleotides line up with TRBD1. Germline lookup yields CDR1 KGHSH and CDR2 LQKENI. The CDR3 is made up of 13 amino acids. Trimming at V came to 3 bases and at J to 2 bases, leaving 1 base not matched to a gene. The CDR3 nucleotides read TGTGCCAGCTCACCGGGACAGACCTACGAGCAGTACTTC. Translating it yields CASSPGQTYEQYF.